Listed below are T cell receptor beta chains from one sample, sequenced in a study of blood T cell repertoires in COVID-19. Method: immunoSEQ multiplex PCR; TCRdb's copy keeps in-frame clones and lacks some. The sample yields roughly 250,000 clones, roughly 84% seen once. Sequenced sample: peripheral blood. These receptor sequences come from a person aged 70 to 85 with COVID-19, enrolled during active disease. Both conserved end residues are part of each CDR3. Each record gives: D gene, clone size, V gene, J gene, CDR3 protein, CDR3 DNA. A D gene is named only where the DNA matches it firmly. Not every row has a clone size; where given, it reads once, few, many or a size class.

d_call: TRBD1; clone_size: -; v_call: TRBV6-2/TRBV6-3; j_call: TRBJ2-4; cdr3_aa: CASSRGPPGRKNIQYF; cdr3_nt: TGTGCCAGCAGTAGGGGGCCGCCAGGGAGAAAAAACATTCAGTACTTC
d_call: -; clone_size: -; v_call: TRBV6-7; j_call: TRBJ2-7; cdr3_aa: CASSCLRVESSYEQYF; cdr3_nt: TGTGCCAGCAGCTGTCTACGTGTCGAAAGCTCCTACGAGCAGTACTTC
d_call: TRBD1; clone_size: -; v_call: TRBV29-1; j_call: TRBJ1-5; cdr3_aa: CSVGDRGNQPQHF; cdr3_nt: TGCAGCGTCGGGGACAGGGGCAATCAGCCCCAGCATTTT
d_call: TRBD1; clone_size: -; v_call: TRBV7-8; j_call: TRBJ1-1; cdr3_aa: CASSLSPRQGKGGWAEAFF; cdr3_nt: TGTGCCAGCAGCTTATCCCCCCGACAGGGAAAAGGGGGGTGGGCTGAAGCTTTCTTT
d_call: -; clone_size: -; v_call: TRBV4-3; j_call: TRBJ1-2; cdr3_aa: CASSQDTPPSYGYTF; cdr3_nt: TGCGCCAGCAGCCAAGATACCCCCCCCAGCTATGGCTACACCTTC
d_call: TRBD2; clone_size: once; v_call: TRBV5-6; j_call: TRBJ2-2; cdr3_aa: CASRSGTSYGELFF; cdr3_nt: TGTGCCAGCAGATCCGGGACTAGCTACGGGGAGCTGTTTTTT
d_call: -; clone_size: -; v_call: TRBV7-9; j_call: TRBJ2-1; cdr3_aa: CAPGVYNEQFF; cdr3_nt: TGTGCCCCAGGGGTATACAATGAGCAGTTCTTC
d_call: -; clone_size: -; v_call: TRBV6-1; j_call: TRBJ2-7; cdr3_aa: CASSERGGSIIYEQYF; cdr3_nt: TGTGCCAGCAGTGAAAGGGGGGGTTCGATCATCTACGAGCAGTACTTC
d_call: -; clone_size: -; v_call: TRBV12-3/TRBV12-4; j_call: TRBJ1-3; cdr3_aa: CASTGVSGNTIYF; cdr3_nt: TGTGCCAGCACGGGAGTATCTGGAAACACCATATATTTT
d_call: TRBD1; clone_size: -; v_call: TRBV7-3; j_call: TRBJ1-6; cdr3_aa: CASSSTGGRNSPLHF; cdr3_nt: TGTGCCAGCAGCTCAACAGGGGGACGTAATTCACCCCTCCACTTT
d_call: TRBD1; clone_size: -; v_call: TRBV6-4; j_call: TRBJ1-1; cdr3_aa: CASSEQGTTEAFF; cdr3_nt: TGTGCCAGCAGCGAACAGGGGACCACTGAAGCTTTCTTT
d_call: TRBD2; clone_size: -; v_call: TRBV19; j_call: TRBJ2-7; cdr3_aa: CASSGPATSGSYEQYF; cdr3_nt: TGTGCCAGTAGTGGCCCCGCGACTAGCGGGAGTTACGAGCAGTACTTC
d_call: TRBD2; clone_size: -; v_call: TRBV29-1; j_call: TRBJ2-2; cdr3_aa: CSGGGASTGELFF; cdr3_nt: TGCAGCGGGGGGGGAGCGTCCACCGGGGAGCTGTTTTTT
d_call: -; clone_size: -; v_call: TRBV28; j_call: TRBJ1-5; cdr3_aa: CASSSWEGGQPQHF; cdr3_nt: TGTGCCAGCAGTTCATGGGAAGGCGGGCAGCCCCAGCATTTT
d_call: -; clone_size: few; v_call: TRBV5-1; j_call: TRBJ1-2; cdr3_aa: CASSSNYGYTF; cdr3_nt: TGCGCCAGCAGTTCGAACTATGGCTACACCTTC
d_call: -; clone_size: once; v_call: TRBV5-1; j_call: TRBJ2-7; cdr3_aa: CASSLLGKAYEQYF; cdr3_nt: TGCGCCAGCAGCTTGTTGGGCAAAGCCTACGAGCAGTACTTC
d_call: -; clone_size: -; v_call: TRBV10-3; j_call: TRBJ2-1; cdr3_aa: CAISEMAGKGNEQFF; cdr3_nt: TGTGCCATCAGTGAGATGGCAGGGAAGGGAAATGAGCAGTTCTTC
d_call: -; clone_size: -; v_call: TRBV7-2; j_call: TRBJ1-1; cdr3_aa: CASSLLYTEAFF; cdr3_nt: TGTGCCAGCAGCCTACTGTACACTGAAGCTTTCTTT